The 10 T cell receptor beta chains below all came from one sample that was sequenced in a study of blood T cell repertoires in COVID-19. The repertoire was sequenced with immunoSEQ multiplex PCR; TCRdb's copy has only in-frame clones and lacks some. The sample contains almost 250,000 clones, about 89% of which appear only once. The sequencing sample was made of PBMCs or T cells enriched from blood (not recorded which). The origin of the receptors is a woman aged 30 to 39 who had recovered from COVID-19.

This sequence joins TRBV9 and TRBJ1-6; D uncertain. CDR1 and CDR2 from the germline V gene are SGDLS and YYNGEE. The CDR3 runs 15 residues. Deletions cut 0 bases from V and 2 bases from J, with 6 bases between. The CDR3 protein is CASSVAVTYNSPLHF. The CDR3 nucleotides read TGTGCCAGCAGCGTAGCAGTTACCTATAATTCACCCCTCCACTTT. The full variable domain, its missing parts supplied by reference TRBV9 and TRBJ1-6, is DSGVTQTPKHLITATGQRVTLRCSPRSGDLSVYWYQQSLDQGLQFLIQYYNGEERAKGNILERFSAQQFPDLHSELNLSSLELGDSALYFCASSVAVTYNSPLHFGNGTRLTVT.

This chain links TRBV3-1 (or the pseudogene TRBV3-2) with TRBJ1-2; D not resolved. Trimming removed 6 bases at V and 8 bases at J, with 16 bases between. There are 13 residues in the CDR3. Germline CDR1 LGHDT, CDR2 YNNKEL (reference sequence). As DNA, the CDR3 is TGTGCCAGCAGAACCGGACGAACGGGAGGCTACACCTTC. As protein: CASRTGRTGGYTF.

J is TRBJ1-3 and V is TRBV3-1 (or the pseudogene TRBV3-2); the D gene is possibly TRBD1 (5 bases). Germline assignment: CDR1 LGHDT and CDR2 YNNKEL (reference sequence). This CDR3 has 15 amino acids. V lost 2 bases and J lost 1, with 9 bases in between. The CDR3 sequence: CASSQPRVSGNTIYF. DNA of the CDR3: TGTGCCAGCAGCCAACCCAGGGTTTCTGGAAACACCATATATTTT.

This chain joins TRBV28 and TRBJ1-6; D may be TRBD1 (5 bases). The germline V and J ends were trimmed by 10 bases and 5 bases, with 9 bases remaining between them. This CDR3 region has 12 residues. Germline values: CDR1 MDHEN, CDR2 SYDVKM. CDR3 amino acids: CATGGNNSPLHF. As DNA, the CDR3 is TGTGCCACGGGGGGGAATAATTCACCCCTCCACTTT.

V usage is TRBV29-1 and J usage is TRBJ2-2; possibly TRBD1 for D (6 bases). Germline assignment: CDR1 SQVTM and CDR2 ANQGSEA. The CDR3 runs 17 residues. Trimming left V 0 bases short and J 1 base short, with 15 bases between. The CDR3 protein is CSVEEETGRWNTGELFF. The CDR3 coding sequence is TGCAGCGTTGAAGAGGAAACAGGGCGATGGAACACCGGGGAGCTGTTTTTT.

The CDR3 DNA reads TGTGCCAGCAGCACCGCCTACTCCGGGACAAACTATGGCTACACCTTC. Amino acid sequence: CASSTAYSGTNYGYTF. The chain combines TRBV9 with TRBJ1-2, with a weak D call TRBD1 (6 bases). This CDR3 spans 16 amino acids. The V and J ends lost 4 bases and 2 bases respectively, with 18 bases between them. The V gene's germline CDR1 is SGDLS and CDR2 YYNGEE.

Worth noting for this clone: The junction departs from the called germline gene at one end, perhaps through a read error. The chain carries TRBV7-7 and TRBJ2-7; 12 bases line up with TRBD2. The germline CDR1 and CDR2 sequences are SSHAT and FNYEAQ (reference sequence). This CDR3 region has 15 residues. CDR3 sequence reads: CASSVGLAGFYEQYF. The DNA for the CDR3 is TGTGCTAGCAGCGTGGGACTAGCGGGCTTCTACGAGCAGTACTTC.

V gene TRBV28 combines with J gene TRBJ2-7, with 10 bases lining up with TRBD1. The J segment lost 8 bases and the V segment lost 1 base, leaving 5 bases of the junction unmatched. Germline V gene data show CDR1 as MDHEN and CDR2 as SYDVKM. The CDR3 sequence is 14 residues long. Here the CDR3 reads CASSLFDRGRKQYF. CDR3 DNA sequence: TGTGCCAGCAGTTTATTTGACAGGGGGCGGAAGCAGTACTTC.

The genes are TRBV28 and TRBJ1-1; no definite D call. CDR1 MDHEN and CDR2 SYDVKM come from the germline V gene. Trimming pared 3 bases from V and 1 base from J, leaving 6 bases between. The CDR3 runs 13 residues. CDR3 residues: CASSLYGNTEAFF. CDR3 nucleotide sequence: TGTGCCAGCAGTTTGTACGGGAACACTGAAGCTTTCTTT.

This chain links TRBV2 with TRBJ1-4, with TRBD1 matching over 7 bases. From germline, CDR1 is SNHLY and CDR2 FYNNEI. The CDR3 loop spans 14 amino acids. V was pared by 6 bases and J by 8 bases, with 9 bases of the junction left unmatched. CDR3 DNA: TGTGCCAGCAGGGTGACAGGGTTGGGGGAAAAACTGTTTTTT. Translating gives CASRVTGLGEKLFF.